This paragraph reports one TCR beta chain. Its specificity is unknown. V gave up 2 bases and J gave up 1 base, with 11 bases separating them. The CDR3 sequence is 15 residues long. Germline V CDR1 and CDR2: PRHDT, FYEKMQ (reference sequence). Preparation of the TCRbeta library used unique molecular identifiers. MiXCR was run by TCRdb on the PCR reads, yielding one entry per CDR3 protein. The data hold around 440,000 distinct CDR3 sequences, with 15% to 20% observed a single time. This sample stems from a study of T-cell reconstitution after alpha-beta-depleted transplantation in children. Points from the study as a whole: From newly produced T cells came most of the T-cell counts and diversity one year after transplant. Two months or so post-transplant, alpha-beta T cells reportedly derived from several hundred expanded graft clones. The study traced high day-60 TCRbeta diversity in some patients to surviving recipient T cells and thymic progenitors.

The rearrangement joins TRBV13 to TRBJ2-5; D is ambiguous. The source material was PBMCs, mostly from graft donor cells, sampled 360 days after TCRalphabeta/CD19-depleted stem cell transplant. The sequence was obtained from a boy in the first two years of life who had a stem cell transplant for Wiskott-Aldrich syndrome, so the T cells may come from the graft donor. The CDR3 DNA follows: TGTGCCAGCAGCTTACTGGGCCCCGGCCAAGAGACCCAGTACTTC. Translated: CASSLLGPGQETQYF.